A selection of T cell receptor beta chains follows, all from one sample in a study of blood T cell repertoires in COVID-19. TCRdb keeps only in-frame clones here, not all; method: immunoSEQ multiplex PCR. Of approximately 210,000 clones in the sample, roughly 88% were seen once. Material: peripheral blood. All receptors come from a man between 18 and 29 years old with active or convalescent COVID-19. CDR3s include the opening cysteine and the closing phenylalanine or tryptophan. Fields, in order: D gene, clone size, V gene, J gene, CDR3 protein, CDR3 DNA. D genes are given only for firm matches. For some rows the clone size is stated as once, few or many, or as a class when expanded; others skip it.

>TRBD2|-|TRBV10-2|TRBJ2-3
CASSESRPSGGTQYF
TGCGCCAGCAGTGAGTCGCGACCCTCGGGAGGGACGCAGTATTTT
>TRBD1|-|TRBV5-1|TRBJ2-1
CASSLDRGNYNEQFF
TGCGCCAGCAGCCTCGACAGGGGAAACTACAATGAGCAGTTCTTC
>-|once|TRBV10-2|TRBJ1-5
CASSESSAGNQPQHF
TGCGCCAGCAGTGAGTCGAGTGCAGGGAATCAGCCCCAGCATTTT
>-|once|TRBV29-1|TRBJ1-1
CSVVGNTEAFF
TGCAGCGTTGTCGGGAACACTGAAGCTTTCTTT
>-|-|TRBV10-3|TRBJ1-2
CAISGARQAVFYGYTF
TGTGCCATCAGTGGCGCGAGACAGGCTGTTTTTTATGGCTACACCTTC
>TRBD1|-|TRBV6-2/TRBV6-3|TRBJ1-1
CASSYSTGGRAFF
TGTGCCAGCAGTTACTCGACAGGGGGTCGGGCTTTCTTT
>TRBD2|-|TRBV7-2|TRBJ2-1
CASSPKRLAGTTLHEQFF
TGTGCCAGCAGCCCAAAGAGACTAGCGGGAACTACCCTACATGAGCAGTTCTTC
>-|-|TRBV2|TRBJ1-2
CASSGGRVDYGYTF
TGTGCCAGCAGTGGCGGCAGGGTGGACTATGGCTACACCTTC
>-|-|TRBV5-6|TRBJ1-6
CASSLDTGGNSPLHF
TGTGCCAGCAGCTTGGATACAGGTGGGAATTCACCCCTCCACTTT
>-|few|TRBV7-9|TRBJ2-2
CASSLGQSYTGELFF
TGTGCCAGCAGCTTAGGACAGTCGTACACCGGGGAGCTGTTTTTT
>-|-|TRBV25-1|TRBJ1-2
CASRNSNYGYTF
TGTGCCAGCAGGAACAGTAACTATGGCTACACCTTC
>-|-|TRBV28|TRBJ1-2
CASSLSGGPGTYGYTF
TGTGCCAGCAGTTTATCGGGGGGGCCAGGGACTTATGGCTACACCTTC